This TCR beta chain was profiled in a study of shared clonotypes between healthy human individuals. The run depth of the assay was deep. Investigators spread the genomic DNA of each subset evenly over several immunoSEQ plates. The data were produced by immunoSEQ multiplex PCR, yet TCRdb's version contains in-frame clones alone and is incomplete. The sample holds over 1.5 million clones, approximately 98% seen once. Study results and limitations: Only blood was sampled, and tissue TCR repertoires likely differ from blood ones.

For this clone: Its antigen is not identified.

Division of CD4+ cells produced a CD45RA+ naive subset and a CD45RA-negative memory subset. The CDR3 consists of 14 residues. The germline V gene encodes CDR1 KGHSH and CDR2 LQKENI. V was clipped by 6 bases and J by 0 bases, with 10 bases between them. This sequence joins TRBV18 and TRBJ2-3, with D perhaps matching TRBD2 (5 bases). The origin of this receptor is a man aged 30 to 45 in good health. The sequencing sample was made of naive CD4+ T cells sorted from blood. Subset described: CD45RA+ positively selected. In nucleotides, the CDR3 is TGTGCCAGCTCCACCTGGGAGAGCACAGATACGCAGTATTTT. It encodes CASSTWESTDTQYF.